The present TCR beta chain was sequenced within a study of blood T cell repertoires in COVID-19. Turning to the study itself: The cDNA or gDNA used as material had been derived from T cells, B-cell-depleted T cells, or PBMCs.

This CDR3 has 16 amino acids. The germline V gene encodes CDR1 SGHRS and CDR2 YFSETQ. The V and J ends lost 4 bases and 1 base, in that order; junction bases with no gene match: 11. Under the authors' procedure: Amplifying reference gene primers gave estimates of nucleated cell counts. The assay was immunoSEQ multiplex PCR, and TCRdb's table has in-frame clones only and misses some. For V, J and clone size, that table is used; D and trimming come from the DNA. This table has 130,000 or so clones, around 88% appearing once. Sequenced: peripheral blood. The gene calls are TRBV5-1 and TRBJ2-7; TRBD2 matches at 7 bases. The sequence was obtained from a man aged 50-60 years with acute or convalescent COVID-19. CDR3 sequence reads: CASSRFRASGSYEQYF. Written as DNA, the CDR3 is TGCGCCAGCAGCCGCTTTCGGGCTAGCGGTTCCTACGAGCAGTACTTC.